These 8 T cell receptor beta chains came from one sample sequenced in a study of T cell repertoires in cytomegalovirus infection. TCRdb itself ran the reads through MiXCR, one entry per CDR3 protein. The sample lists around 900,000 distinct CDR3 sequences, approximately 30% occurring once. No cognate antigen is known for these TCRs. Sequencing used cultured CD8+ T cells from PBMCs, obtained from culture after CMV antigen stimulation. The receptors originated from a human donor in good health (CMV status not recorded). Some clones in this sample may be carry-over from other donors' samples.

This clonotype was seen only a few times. DNA of the CDR3: TGCGCCAGCAGCCAAGAGCATGAGCAGTTCTTC. Protein sequence: CASSQEHEQFF. The V and J genes are TRBV4-1 and TRBJ2-1; no reliable D call. V lost 0 bases and J 8 bases, leaving 2 bases between the germline ends. Germline lookup yields CDR1 MGHRA and CDR2 YSYEKL. This CDR3 is 11 amino acids long.

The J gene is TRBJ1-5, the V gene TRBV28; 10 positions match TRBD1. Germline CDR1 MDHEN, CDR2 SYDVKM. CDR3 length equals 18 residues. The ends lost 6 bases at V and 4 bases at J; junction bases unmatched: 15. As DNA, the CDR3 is TGTGCCAGCAGCTTCACGCGCCGGGACAGGGGTCGTAATCAGCCCCAGCATTTT. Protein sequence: CASSFTRRDRGRNQPQHF.

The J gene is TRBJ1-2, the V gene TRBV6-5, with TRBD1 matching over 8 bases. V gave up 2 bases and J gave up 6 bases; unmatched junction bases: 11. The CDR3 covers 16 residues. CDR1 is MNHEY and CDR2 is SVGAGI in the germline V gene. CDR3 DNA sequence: TGTGCCAGCAGTTACCACCAGGGCAGGGGGCCGGATGGCTACACCTTC. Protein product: CASSYHQGRGPDGYTF.

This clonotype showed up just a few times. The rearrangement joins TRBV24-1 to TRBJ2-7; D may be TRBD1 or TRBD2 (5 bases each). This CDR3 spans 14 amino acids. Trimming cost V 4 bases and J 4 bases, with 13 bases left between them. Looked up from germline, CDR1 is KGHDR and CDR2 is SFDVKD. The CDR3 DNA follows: TGTGCCACCAGTGAACGGGACCATACATACGAGCAGTACTTC. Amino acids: CATSERDHTYEQYF.

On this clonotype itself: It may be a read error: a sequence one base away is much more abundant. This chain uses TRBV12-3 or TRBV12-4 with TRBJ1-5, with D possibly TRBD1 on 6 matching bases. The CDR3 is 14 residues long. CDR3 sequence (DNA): TGTGCCAGTCAGGGGTTACATAGCAATCAGACCCAGCATTTT. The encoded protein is CASQGLHSNQTQHF.

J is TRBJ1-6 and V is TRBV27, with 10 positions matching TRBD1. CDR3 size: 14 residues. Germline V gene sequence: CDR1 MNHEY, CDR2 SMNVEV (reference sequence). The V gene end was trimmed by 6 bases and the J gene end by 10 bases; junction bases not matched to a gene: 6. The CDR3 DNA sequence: TGTGCCAGCAGGCCGACAGGGGGCGGCTCACCCCTCCACTTT. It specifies CASRPTGGGSPLHF.

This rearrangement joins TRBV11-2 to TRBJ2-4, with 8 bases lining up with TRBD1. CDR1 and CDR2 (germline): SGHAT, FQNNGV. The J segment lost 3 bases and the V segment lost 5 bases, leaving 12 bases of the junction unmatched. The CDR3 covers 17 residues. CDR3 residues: CASSPRGQGEDKNIQYF. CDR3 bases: TGTGCCAGCAGCCCCAGGGGGCAAGGTGAAGACAAAAACATTCAGTACTTC.

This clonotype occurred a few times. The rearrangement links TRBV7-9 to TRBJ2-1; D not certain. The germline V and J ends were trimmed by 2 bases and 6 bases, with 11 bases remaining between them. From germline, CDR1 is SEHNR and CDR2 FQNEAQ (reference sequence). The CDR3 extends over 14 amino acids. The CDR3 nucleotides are TGTGCCAGCAGCTTATCGGACGGAATCAATGAGCAGTTCTTC. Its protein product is CASSLSDGINEQFF.